The 16 T cell receptor beta chains given below trace back to one sample, sequenced in a study of blood T cell repertoires in COVID-19. TCRdb's table, derived via immunoSEQ multiplex PCR, lists solely in-frame clones and lacks some. The sample records some 72,000 clones, about 89% being singletons. The specimen was peripheral blood. The receptors stem from a man aged 55 to 70 with acute or convalescent COVID-19.

On this clone: The sample contains more than one DNA sequence encoding this CDR3. This chain uses TRBV7-3 with TRBJ2-3, with 10 positions matching TRBD2. This CDR3 comprises 15 residues. The J segment lost 0 bases and the V segment lost 5 bases, leaving 2 bases of the junction unmatched. The germline V gene encodes CDR1 SGHTA and CDR2 FQGTGA. The CDR3 coding sequence is TGTGCCAGCAGCCGAGCGGGAGGGAGCACAGATACGCAGTATTTT. Its protein is CASSRAGGSTDTQYF.

The J gene is TRBJ2-3, the V gene TRBV28; 9 bases map to TRBD1. Germline assignment: CDR1 MDHEN and CDR2 SYDVKM. The CDR3 loop spans 17 amino acids. The junction had 5 bases not matched to a gene; V was cut back by 1 base and J by 0 bases. The CDR3 protein is CASSLSSTGGSTDTQYF. CDR3 nucleotides: TGTGCCAGCAGTTTATCGTCGACAGGGGGGAGCACAGATACGCAGTATTTT.

Note on this clone: The DNA is omitted, as the CDR3 cannot be located on it reliably, and the CDR3 follows TCRdb's listing. The rearrangement uses TRBV12-3 or TRBV12-4 and TRBJ1-1. The CDR3 sequence runs 13 residues, both termini included. This chain's CDR3 is CASSSSGDTEAFF.

This chain joins TRBV7-3 and TRBJ2-5; D not certain. CDR3 length equals 13 residues. CDR1 is SGHTA, CDR2 FQGTGA, per germline. Trimming removed 2 bases at V and 2 bases at J, with 6 bases between. The CDR3 spells CASSLPPQETQYF. DNA of the CDR3: TGTGCCAGCAGCTTACCCCCTCAAGAGACCCAGTACTTC. Based on the CDR3 plus reference TRBV7-3 and TRBJ2-5, the full variable domain is GAGVSQTPSNKVTEKGKYVELRCDPISGHTALYWYRQSLGQGPEFLIYFQGTGAADDSGLPNDRFFAVRPEGSVSTLKIQRTERGDSAVYLCASSLPPQETQYFGPGTRLLVL.

The CDR3 here is CASSLVRGRAPTDTQYF. DNA of the CDR3: TGCGCCAGCAGCTTGGTTCGTGGGAGGGCCCCCACAGATACGCAGTATTTT. The J gene is TRBJ2-3, the V gene TRBV5-1; 7 bases match TRBD2. Per the germline V gene, CDR1 is SGHRS and CDR2 is YFSETQ. The CDR3 length is 17 residues. The V and J ends lost 0 bases and 2 bases, in that order; junction bases with no gene match: 9.

This rearrangement joins TRBV7-2 to TRBJ2-7, with 13 bases matching TRBD2. CDR3 size: 15 residues. Germline-derived CDR1 and CDR2 are SGHTA and FQGNSA. V was clipped by 5 bases and J by 7 bases; unmatched bases: 8. The CDR3 protein is CASSPRLAGGGEQYF. As DNA, the CDR3 is TGTGCCAGCAGCCCGCGACTAGCGGGAGGAGGGGAGCAGTACTTC.

The table lists this clone with a few counts. The J gene is TRBJ2-1, the V gene TRBV6-2 or TRBV6-3; TRBD2 is a possible D gene (6 bases). The CDR3 runs 15 residues. CDR1 and CDR2 (germline): MNHEY, SVGEGT. The V end lost 5 bases, the J end lost 6 bases, and 17 bases lay between the germline ends. CDR3 protein: CASSTGLRRANEQFF. In DNA, the CDR3 is TGTGCCAGCAGTACCGGACTGAGGAGGGCCAATGAGCAGTTCTTC.

The chain links TRBV27 to TRBJ1-2; D is possibly TRBD1 (6 bases). This CDR3 has 14 residues. The V end was cut by 5 bases, the J end by 4 bases, with 14 bases between. The germline CDR1 and CDR2 sequences are MNHEY and SMNVEV (reference sequence). CDR3 in amino acids: CASSPPGQPYGYTF. In nucleotides, the CDR3 is TGTGCCAGCAGTCCCCCCGGACAGCCCTATGGCTACACCTTC.

This clone was observed a single time. The genes are TRBV5-1 and TRBJ2-5; TRBD2 matches at 10 bases. Per germline, CDR1 SGHRS and CDR2 YFSETQ. The CDR3 is 15 residues long. Losses at the gene ends were 1 base for V and 3 bases for J; bases not matched to a gene: 3. CDR3 sequence reads: CASSLLAGAEETQYF. CDR3 DNA sequence: TGCGCCAGCAGCTTGCTAGCGGGAGCCGAAGAGACCCAGTACTTC.

The J gene is TRBJ2-7, the V gene TRBV5-1, with TRBD1 identical over 12 bases. This CDR3 has 16 amino acids. Germline V gene lookup returns CDR1 SGHRS and CDR2 YFSETQ. Trimming cost V 3 bases and J 6 bases; bases outside gene matches: 10. CDR3 sequence reads: CASSSIPGQGAGEQYF. Written as DNA, the CDR3 is TGCGCCAGCAGCTCCATACCGGGACAGGGGGCTGGCGAGCAGTACTTC.

The V and J genes are TRBV5-1 and TRBJ2-1; 14 bases map to TRBD2. The V gene end was trimmed by 4 bases and the J gene end by 3 bases; junction bases not matched to a gene: 15. Germline V gene lookup returns CDR1 SGHRS and CDR2 YFSETQ. The CDR3 has 20 amino acids. DNA for the CDR3: TGCGCCAGCAGCAGGGGCCCAGGGACTAGCGGGAGAGGCAGCTACAATGAGCAGTTCTTC. It translates to CASSRGPGTSGRGSYNEQFF.

This clone came up once. The chain is built from TRBV11-3 and TRBJ2-5; 12 bases map to TRBD2. Germline V gene lookup returns CDR1 SGHNT and CDR2 YENEEA. V trimming: 5 bases; J trimming: 7 bases; junction bases outside the gene matches: 5. The length of the CDR3 is 14 residues. The CDR3 protein is CASSLTSGSMTQYF. Here the CDR3 DNA reads TGTGCCAGCAGCCTGACTAGCGGGAGTATGACCCAGTACTTC.

This chain joins TRBV27 and TRBJ2-3; 9 nucleotides match TRBD2. The junction had 13 bases not matched to a gene; V was cut back by 7 bases and J by 5 bases. CDR3 length equals 16 residues. Germline loops: CDR1 MNHEY, CDR2 SMNVEV (reference sequence). This CDR3 is CASTRRGGLTLDTQYF. DNA for the CDR3: TGTGCCAGCACCCGGCGGGGGGGGCTAACGTTAGATACGCAGTATTTT.

This clone occurred once. The chain couples TRBV6-5 to TRBJ2-2; TRBD2 matches 7 bases. The V gene end was trimmed by 2 bases and the J gene end by 5 bases; junction bases not matched to a gene: 5. CDR3 length equals 15 residues. Per the germline V gene, CDR1 is MNHEY and CDR2 is SVGAGI. CDR3 protein: CASSYSPSGTGELFF. The CDR3 region has the DNA TGTGCCAGCAGTTACAGCCCTAGCGGAACCGGGGAGCTGTTTTTT.

The V call is TRBV7-9, the J call TRBJ2-5; D unclear. Germline V gene sequence: CDR1 SEHNR, CDR2 FQNEAQ (reference sequence). The CDR3 runs to 16 residues. V was cut by 1 base and J by 0 bases, with 12 bases left in between. The CDR3 nucleotides read TGTGCCAGCAGCTTAGGTTCTGGCAAGAACCAAGAGACCCAGTACTTC. It specifies CASSLGSGKNQETQYF.

This chain connects TRBV6-1 to TRBJ1-4; D is undetermined. Germline V gives CDR1 MNHNS, CDR2 SASEGT. CDR3 length equals 17 residues. Trimming stripped 1 base from V and 8 bases from J, with 20 bases between. The CDR3 DNA reads TGTGCCAGCAGTGAAGTCGTGGGTGCCTGGCGGGAAGAAAAACTGTTTTTT. Its protein product is CASSEVVGAWREEKLFF.